This T cell receptor beta chain was sequenced during a study of spatial heterogeneity in lung cancer. Overall study: Patients with untreated early-stage non-small cell lung cancer, numbering 72, were the donors. Where available, sequencing covered follow-up PBMC samples, taken at a median of about two years after resection. General study findings and limits: Follow-up blood showed ubiquitous expanded tumor TCRs less than blood at resection did.

In the case of this clonotype: Its antigen is not known.

CDR1 and CDR2 from the germline V gene are SGHRS and YFSETQ. The CDR3 runs 15 residues. Trimming pared 0 bases from V and 5 bases from J, leaving 14 bases between. Time point indicated: blood at routine non-recurrence follow-up after resection. Unsorted whole RNA from tumor, nontumor lung or frozen PBMC underwent sequencing. Each TCR cDNA molecule carried a unique molecular identifier. TCRdb re-derived calls from the 5' RACE reads in MiXCR, one entry per CDR3 protein. The sample includes roughly 120,000 distinct CDR3 sequences, 12% seen only once; the top ten take around a sixth. The V gene is TRBV5-1, the J gene TRBJ2-5; tentatively, D is TRBD2 (5 bases). This TCR was recovered from a male donor with early-stage non-small cell lung cancer. This material consisted of PBMCs, taken at follow-up. The CDR3 DNA is TGCGCCAGCAGCTTGGTCGGGCTAGCCAGGGAGACCCAGTACTTC. As protein: CASSLVGLARETQYF.